The clone carrying this T cell receptor beta chain has only a few counts. This record comes from a study of molecular identifiers for immune sequencing clone quantification. Turning to the study itself: Replicates partitioned RNA from about 20,000 or 100,000 naive CD8 cells into five parts, sequencing four.

In preparing bulk TCR libraries, previously described methods and listed TCR primers were used. TCRdb redid the calling of the PCR reads with MiXCR, one entry per CDR3 protein. The profile shows roughly 93,000 distinct CDR3 sequences, around a quarter of them singletons. Using a CD8+CD4-CCR7+CD45RA+ phenotype, naive CD8 T cells were sorted. The CDR3 loop spans 13 amino acids. The chain uses TRBV12-2 and TRBJ2-7; the DNA was not compared with TRBD1, the D call given in the table. TRBV12-2 is reported as a pseudogene. The origin of this receptor is a human donor in good health. Some libraries in this study had Jurkat cell RNA spiked in. Input material: naive CD8+ T cells from blood, with Jurkat cell RNA spiked in. Subset indicated: FACS-sorted CD8+CD4-CCR7+CD45RA+ naive T cells. The CDR3 nucleotides read TGTGCAAGTCGCCAATGGGGCGGCTACGAGCAGTACTTC. Amino acid sequence: CASRQWGGYEQYF.